Below are 13 T cell receptor beta chains sequenced from a single sample in a study of vaccination effects on CD4 cells after COVID-19. These receptors have no known antigen. Cultured cells yielded isolated CD4+ T cells after less than 11 days. Two doses of BNT162b2 or mRNA-1273 vaccine were administered to participants. The assay was immunoSEQ multiplex PCR, and TCRdb's table has in-frame clones only and misses some. Of approximately 57,000 clones listed, just under 80% are singletons. This specimen consisted of CD4+ T cells from PBMCs cultured without peptide, obtained after COVID-19 vaccination. Receptors were obtained from a human donor who received a COVID-19 vaccine.

This clone was observed a handful of times. The chain joins TRBV4-2 to TRBJ1-4; D is undetermined. CDR3 length equals 14 residues. Trimming took 3 bases from V and 7 from J, leaving 12 bases between them. CDR1 is LGHNA and CDR2 is YNFKEQ in the germline V gene. CDR3 loop: CASSHRQWGEKLFF. The CDR3 DNA follows: TGTGCCAGCAGCCATAGACAATGGGGTGAAAAACTGTTTTTT.

Notes on this clone: The same CDR3 can be traced to other DNA sequences in this sample. This sequence joins TRBV30 and TRBJ1-2; D is uncertain. CDR3 length: 8 amino acids. In germline, CDR1 is GTSNPN, CDR2 SVGIG (reference sequence). Trimming stripped 4 bases from V and 8 bases from J, with 2 bases between. The CDR3 nucleotides read TGTGCCTGGAACGGCTACACCTTC. Its translation is CAWNGYTF. Full variable domain (rest looked up from reference TRBV30 and TRBJ1-2): SQTIHQWPATLVQPVGSPLSLECTVEGTSNPNLYWYRQAAGRGLQLLFYSVGIGQISSEVPQNLSASRPQDRQFILSSKKLLLSDSGFYLCAWNGYTFGSGTRLTVV.

The chain links TRBV6-5 to TRBJ1-6; the D gene is possibly TRBD1 (6 bases). Trimming removed 6 bases from V and 7 bases from J, with 13 bases in between. This CDR3 is built from 14 residues. Germline V gives CDR1 MNHEY, CDR2 SVGAGI. In nucleotides, the CDR3 is TGTGCCAGCAGAGACACAGGGCGCAATTCACCCCTCCACTTT. It yields the protein CASRDTGRNSPLHF.

The rearrangement joins TRBV6-5 to TRBJ1-5; D possibly corresponds to TRBD1 (5 bases). V dropped 7 bases and J dropped 4 bases, with 14 bases sitting between them. There are 14 residues in the CDR3. CDR1 is MNHEY, CDR2 SVGAGI, per germline. CDR3 coding DNA: TGTGCCAGCACGATCCAGGGCCAAAATCAGCCCCAGCATTTT. It translates to CASTIQGQNQPQHF.

This clone was seen a few times. The chain joins TRBV3-1 (or the pseudogene TRBV3-2) to TRBJ2-7; no reliable D call. The CDR3 is 11 amino acids. The ends were cut back, 1 base at V and 4 bases at J, with 2 bases in the middle. The germline V gene has CDR1 LGHDT and CDR2 YNNKEL (reference sequence). The CDR3 sequence: CASSQGYEQYF. In DNA form, the CDR3 reads TGTGCCAGCAGCCAAGGGTACGAGCAGTACTTC.

The chain has TRBV18 and TRBJ1-1; D remains unclear. Between the trimmed V and J ends, which lost 0 bases and 0 bases, there was a span of 11 bases. CDR1 and CDR2 from the germline V gene are KGHSH and LQKENI. The CDR3 extends over 16 amino acids. The CDR3 sequence: CASSPPTSGVNTEAFF. The CDR3 nucleotides read TGTGCCAGCTCACCACCGACCTCTGGGGTGAACACTGAAGCTTTCTTT.

J is TRBJ2-3 and V is TRBV18, with 9 bases aligning to TRBD1. Germline V lookup: CDR1 KGHSH, CDR2 LQKENI. The CDR3 is 14 amino acids. V shed 3 bases and J 3 bases; nucleotides not matched to a gene: 1. DNA of the CDR3: TGTGCCAGCTCACCCGGGACAGGGACAGATACGCAGTATTTT. It codes for CASSPGTGTDTQYF.

V and J are TRBV19 and TRBJ1-4; 9 nucleotides line up with TRBD1. The CDR3 loop spans 17 amino acids. The germline V gene has CDR1 LNHDA and CDR2 SQIVND (reference sequence). With 6 bases clipped from V and 5 bases from J, the junction kept 13 bases outside the gene matches. CDR3 region: CASSLTRGDRANEKLFF. The CDR3 coding sequence is TGTGCCAGTAGCCTCACCAGGGGGGACAGGGCCAATGAAAAACTGTTTTTT.

This chain joins TRBV30 and TRBJ2-5, with TRBD2 identical over 8 bases. Germline V gene data show CDR1 as GTSNPN and CDR2 as SVGIG (reference sequence). The CDR3 runs 13 residues. Germline trimming cut 8 bases from V and 3 bases from J; bases unmatched to any gene: 8. CDR3 in DNA: TGTGCCGGAGCGGGGGTGGATAAAGAGACCCAGTACTTC. This sequence encodes CAGAGVDKETQYF.

This chain links TRBV18 with TRBJ2-3; 8 nucleotides align to TRBD2. This CDR3 contains 15 residues. J was trimmed by 1 base and V by 3 bases; bases with no gene match: 3. Looked up from germline, CDR1 is KGHSH and CDR2 is LQKENI. CDR3 region: CASSPSAGGTDTQYF. The CDR3 nucleotides read TGTGCCAGCTCACCCTCAGCGGGAGGCACAGATACGCAGTATTTT.

The sample holds one count of this clone. The chain couples TRBV6-5 to TRBJ2-7, with TRBD2 identical over 10 bases. With 7 bases clipped from V and 5 bases from J, the junction kept 5 bases outside the gene matches. Germline assignment: CDR1 MNHEY and CDR2 SVGAGI. The CDR3 length is 13 residues. CDR3 coding DNA: TGTGCCAGCAAGAGCGGGAGGGCCGACGAGCAGTACTTC. Encoded protein: CASKSGRADEQYF.

The rearrangement joins TRBV27 to TRBJ1-1, with a weak D call TRBD1 (5 bases). The CDR3 extends over 12 amino acids. Trimming stripped 6 bases from V and 5 bases from J, with 10 bases between. Germline V gene data show CDR1 as MNHEY and CDR2 as SMNVEV (reference sequence). In nucleotides, the CDR3 is TGTGCCAGCAGGGGGGGAGGGACTGAAGCTTTCTTT. It encodes CASRGGGTEAFF.

The chain uses TRBV25-1 and TRBJ1-6; possibly TRBD1 for D (5 bases). CDR1 and CDR2 from the germline V gene are MGHDK and SYGVNS. CDR3 length equals 14 residues. Trimming left V 7 bases short and J 10 bases short, with 17 bases between. CDR3 loop: CASTPQGVGSPLHF. The CDR3 DNA follows: TGTGCCAGCACCCCCCAGGGAGTAGGATCACCCCTCCACTTT.